A selection of T cell receptor beta chains follows, all from one sample in a study of shared clonotypes between healthy human individuals. TCRdb's table, derived via immunoSEQ multiplex PCR, lists solely in-frame clones and lacks some. The sample carries around 1,000,000 clones, 70% to 80% recorded once. The source material was memory CD4+ T cells from PBMCs. These receptors originate from a man younger than 35 in good health. Some clones in this sample may be carry-over from other donors' samples. Each CDR3 is given with its conserved first and last residue. The D gene is left open where the match is weak. The listing skips clone size in some rows; elsewhere it reads once, few, many or a size class.

TRBV7-3	TRBJ2-3	.	few	CASSLTLGDTQYF	TGTGCCAGCAGCTTAACTCTGGGGGATACGCAGTATTTT
TRBV28	TRBJ1-2	TRBD1	.	CASSSISPRRGLSYGYTF	TGTGCCAGCAGTTCGATATCCCCCCGCAGGGGGCTAAGCTATGGCTACACCTTC
TRBV28	TRBJ1-1	.	few	CASSAVGAAFF	TGTGCCAGCAGTGCTGTGGGGGCGGCTTTCTTT
TRBV28	TRBJ2-3	TRBD2	.	CASGSGRKGTDTQYF	TGTGCCAGCGGGAGCGGGAGAAAGGGTACAGATACGCAGTATTTT
TRBV7-2	TRBJ2-3	.	.	CASSQDFDTQYF	TGTGCCAGCAGCCAAGATTTTGATACGCAGTATTTT
TRBV28	TRBJ1-2	.	once	CASSSQGPVYGYTF	TGTGCCAGCAGTTCACAGGGTCCTGTTTATGGCTACACCTTC
TRBV9	TRBJ2-1	TRBD2	once	CASSVAGGPYNEQFF	TGTGCCAGCAGCGTTGCGGGAGGGCCTTACAATGAGCAGTTCTTC
TRBV5-5	TRBJ2-7	.	once	CASYSFSGGYEQYF	TGTGCCAGCTACAGTTTTTCTGGGGGCTACGAGCAGTACTTC
TRBV30	TRBJ1-5	.	.	CAWSVQGNQPQHF	TGTGCCTGGAGTGTCCAGGGGAATCAGCCCCAGCATTTT
TRBV7-3	TRBJ2-2	.	few	CASRISGNTGELFF	TGTGCCAGCAGGATTAGCGGGAACACCGGGGAGCTGTTTTTT
TRBV5-4	TRBJ2-7	TRBD1	.	CASSFSTGRSYEQYF	TGTGCCAGCAGCTTTTCGACAGGGCGCTCCTACGAGCAGTACTTC
TRBV18	TRBJ2-2	.	.	CASSQVNTGELFF	TGTGCCAGCTCACAAGTGAACACCGGGGAGCTGTTTTTT
TRBV5-1	TRBJ2-6	.	.	CASSLLVSVSGANVLTF	TGCGCCAGCAGCCTACTGGTTTCGGTCTCTGGGGCCAACGTCCTGACTTTC
TRBV5-1	TRBJ2-1	.	.	CASSLVGTSEQFF	TGCGCCAGCAGCTTGGTGGGCACGAGTGAGCAGTTCTTC
TRBV5-1	TRBJ2-3	.	.	CASSPNVGVDTQYF	TGCGCCAGCAGTCCCAACGTCGGGGTAGATACGCAGTATTTT
TRBV15	TRBJ1-1	.	few	CATSLRGLNTEAFF	TGTGCCACCAGCCTCAGGGGCCTGAACACTGAAGCTTTCTTT
TRBV2	TRBJ2-1	TRBD1	.	CASGRQGKGDEQFF	TGTGCCAGCGGCAGACAGGGAAAGGGAGATGAGCAGTTCTTC
TRBV9	TRBJ2-3	TRBD2	.	CASSVGRRGLAGADTQYF	TGTGCCAGCAGCGTAGGGCGGAGGGGACTAGCGGGAGCAGATACGCAGTATTTT
TRBV5-1	TRBJ2-5	TRBD2	once	CASSGLAGGVGETQYF	TGCGCCAGCTCAGGTCTAGCGGGAGGGGTTGGAGAGACCCAGTACTTC
TRBV5-1	TRBJ2-3	TRBD2	.	CALKGGSGSLGNTQYF	TGCGCCCTCAAAGGGGGTAGCGGGAGTCTGGGGAATACGCAGTATTTT
TRBV15	TRBJ1-5	.	.	CATSRAARGRRDQPQHF	TGTGCCACCAGCAGAGCCGCAAGGGGGAGGCGGGATCAGCCCCAGCATTTT
TRBV14	TRBJ2-7	TRBD2	.	CASSQLAGAYEQYF	TGTGCCAGCAGCCAACTAGCGGGGGCCTACGAGCAGTACTTC
TRBV6-1	TRBJ1-1	TRBD1	.	CASSMTGTGTEAFF	TGTGCCAGCAGTATGACAGGGACGGGGACTGAAGCTTTCTTT
TRBV18	TRBJ2-3	.	few	CASSLGAGDTQYF	TGTGCCAGCTCATTGGGAGCGGGAGATACGCAGTATTTT
TRBV11-1	TRBJ2-7	TRBD2	.	CASSASREQSYEQYF	TGTGCCAGCAGCGCCTCGCGGGAGCAGTCCTACGAGCAGTACTTC
TRBV4-1	TRBJ1-1	.	few	CASSQGSGSGTEAFF	TGCGCCAGCAGCCAAGGATCGGGGTCGGGCACTGAAGCTTTCTTT
TRBV30	TRBJ1-5	.	.	CAWSVYGAGNQPQHF	TGTGCCTGGAGTGTTTATGGGGCAGGGAATCAGCCCCAGCATTTT
TRBV18	TRBJ1-1	TRBD1	.	CASSPGGTATEAFF	TGTGCCAGCTCACCAGGCGGGACAGCCACTGAAGCTTTCTTT